This TCR beta chain was retrieved from a study of patients and donors after allogeneic stem cell transplantation. The germline V gene encodes CDR1 LGHNT and CDR2 FRNRAP. The CDR3 runs 13 residues. The V and J ends lost 3 bases and 5 bases respectively, with 10 bases between them. TCRdb recomputed calls from the RT-PCR reads with MiXCR, one row per CDR3 protein. The sample contains some 880,000 distinct CDR3 sequences, 15% to 20% of which appear only once. The clonotype was recovered from a human donor who was either an allogeneic HSCT recipient or a stem cell or donor lymphocyte infusion donor (not recorded which). It is not recorded whose cells these are; they may come from a transplant donor. The V gene is TRBV12-5, the J gene TRBJ1-2; possibly TRBD1 for D (6 bases). Sequenced input: blood, either unsorted or a sorted T cell fraction (not recorded which). The CDR3 is CASGLGQFYGYTF. CDR3 coding DNA: TGTGCTAGTGGTTTAGGACAGTTTTATGGCTACACCTTC.